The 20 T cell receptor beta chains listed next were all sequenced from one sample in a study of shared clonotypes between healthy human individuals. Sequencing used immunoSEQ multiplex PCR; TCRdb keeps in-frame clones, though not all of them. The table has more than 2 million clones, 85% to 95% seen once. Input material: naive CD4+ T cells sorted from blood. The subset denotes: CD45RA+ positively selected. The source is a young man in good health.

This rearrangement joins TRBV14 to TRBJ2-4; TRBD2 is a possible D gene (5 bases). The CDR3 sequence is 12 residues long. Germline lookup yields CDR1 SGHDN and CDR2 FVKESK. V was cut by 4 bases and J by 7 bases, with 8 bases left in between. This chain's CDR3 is CASSPGGNIQYF. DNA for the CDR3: TGTGCCAGCAGCCCTGGCGGGAACATTCAGTACTTC.

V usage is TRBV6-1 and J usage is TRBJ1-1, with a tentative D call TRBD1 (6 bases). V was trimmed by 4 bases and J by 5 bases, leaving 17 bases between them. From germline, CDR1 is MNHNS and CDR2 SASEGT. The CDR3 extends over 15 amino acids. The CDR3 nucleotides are TGTGCCAGCAGTGTAGAAGGGGGACTTAAGACTGAAGCTTTCTTT. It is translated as CASSVEGGLKTEAFF.

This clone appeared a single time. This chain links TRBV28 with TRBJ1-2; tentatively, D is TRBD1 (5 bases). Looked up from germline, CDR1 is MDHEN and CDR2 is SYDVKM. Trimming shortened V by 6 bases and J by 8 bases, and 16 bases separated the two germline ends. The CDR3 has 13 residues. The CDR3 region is CASSTPWDGGYTF. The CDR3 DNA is TGTGCCAGCAGCACCCCTTGGGACGGGGGCTACACCTTC.

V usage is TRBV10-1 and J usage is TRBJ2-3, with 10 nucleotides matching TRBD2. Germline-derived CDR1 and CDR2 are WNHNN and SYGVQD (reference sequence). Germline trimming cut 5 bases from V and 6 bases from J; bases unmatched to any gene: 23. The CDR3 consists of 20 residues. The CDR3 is CASSFRSIYSSGRARDTQYF. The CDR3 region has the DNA TGCGCCAGCAGTTTTCGTTCCATTTACAGCAGCGGGAGGGCCCGGGATACGCAGTATTTT.

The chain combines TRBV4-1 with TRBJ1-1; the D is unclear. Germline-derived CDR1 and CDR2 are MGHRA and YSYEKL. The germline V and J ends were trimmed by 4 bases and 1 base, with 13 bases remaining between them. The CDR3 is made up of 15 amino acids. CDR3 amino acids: CASSRVGMENTEAFF. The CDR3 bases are TGCGCCAGCAGCCGTGTAGGGATGGAGAACACTGAAGCTTTCTTT.

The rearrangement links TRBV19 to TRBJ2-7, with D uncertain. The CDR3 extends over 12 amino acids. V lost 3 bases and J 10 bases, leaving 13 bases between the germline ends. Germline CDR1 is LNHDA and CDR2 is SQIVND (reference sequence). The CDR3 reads CASSIASGKQYF. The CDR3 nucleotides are TGTGCCAGTAGTATTGCGTCGGGTAAACAGTACTTC. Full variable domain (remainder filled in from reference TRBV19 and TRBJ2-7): DGGITQSPKYLFRKEGQNVTLSCEQNLNHDAMYWYRQDPGQGLRLIYYSQIVNDFQKGDIAEGYSVSREKKESFPLTVTSAQKNPTAFYLCASSIASGKQYFGPGTRLTVT.

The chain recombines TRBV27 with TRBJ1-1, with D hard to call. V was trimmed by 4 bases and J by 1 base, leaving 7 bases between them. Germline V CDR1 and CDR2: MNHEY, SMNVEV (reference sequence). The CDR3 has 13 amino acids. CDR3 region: CASSSLGNTEAFF. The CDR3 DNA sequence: TGTGCCAGCAGTTCCCTCGGGAACACTGAAGCTTTCTTT.

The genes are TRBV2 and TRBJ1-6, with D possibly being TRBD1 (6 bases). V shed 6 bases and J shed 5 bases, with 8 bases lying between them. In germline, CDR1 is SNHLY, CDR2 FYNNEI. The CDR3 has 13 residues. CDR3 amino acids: CASRGQNNSPLHF. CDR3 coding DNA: TGTGCCAGCAGGGGACAAAATAATTCACCCCTCCACTTT. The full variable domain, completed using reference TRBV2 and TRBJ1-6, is EPEVTQTPSHQVTQMGQEVILRCVPISNHLYFYWYRQILGQKVEFLVSFYNNEISEKSEIFDDQFSVERPDGSNFTLKIRSTKLEDSAMYFCASRGQNNSPLHFGNGTRLTVT.

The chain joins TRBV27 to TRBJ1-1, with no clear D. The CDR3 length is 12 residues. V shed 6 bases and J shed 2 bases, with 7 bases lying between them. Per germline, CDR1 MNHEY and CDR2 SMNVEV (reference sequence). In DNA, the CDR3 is TGTGCCAGCAGCACTATAAACACTGAAGCTTTCTTT. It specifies CASSTINTEAFF.

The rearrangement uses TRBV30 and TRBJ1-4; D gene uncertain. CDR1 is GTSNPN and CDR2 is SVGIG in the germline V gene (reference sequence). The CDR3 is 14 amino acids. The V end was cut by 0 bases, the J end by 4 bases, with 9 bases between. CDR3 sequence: CAWSVSSLNEKLFF. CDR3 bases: TGTGCCTGGAGTGTAAGCAGCCTTAATGAAAAACTGTTTTTT.

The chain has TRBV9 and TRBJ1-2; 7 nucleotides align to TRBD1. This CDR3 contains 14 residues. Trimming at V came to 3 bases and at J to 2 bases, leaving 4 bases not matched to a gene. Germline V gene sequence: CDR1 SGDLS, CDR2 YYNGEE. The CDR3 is CASSEGAGNYGYTF. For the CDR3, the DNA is TGTGCCAGCAGCGAGGGGGCAGGGAACTATGGCTACACCTTC.

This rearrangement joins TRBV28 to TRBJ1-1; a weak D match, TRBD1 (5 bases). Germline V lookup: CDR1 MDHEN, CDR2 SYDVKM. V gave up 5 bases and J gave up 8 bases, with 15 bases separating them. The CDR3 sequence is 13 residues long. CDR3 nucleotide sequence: TGTGCCAGCAGTCTTGAAGGGGTGCGAGAAGCTTTCTTT. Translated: CASSLEGVREAFF.

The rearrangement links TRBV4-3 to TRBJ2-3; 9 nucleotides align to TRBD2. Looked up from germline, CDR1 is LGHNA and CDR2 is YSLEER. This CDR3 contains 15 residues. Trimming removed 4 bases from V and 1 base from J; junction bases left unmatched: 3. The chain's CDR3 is CASSRRLAGTDTQYF. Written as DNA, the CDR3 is TGCGCCAGCAGCCGCCGACTAGCGGGCACAGATACGCAGTATTTT.

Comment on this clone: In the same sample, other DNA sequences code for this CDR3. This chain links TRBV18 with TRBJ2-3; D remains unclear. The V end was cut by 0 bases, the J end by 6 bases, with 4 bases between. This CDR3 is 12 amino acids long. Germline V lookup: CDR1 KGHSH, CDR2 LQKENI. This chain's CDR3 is CASSPPWDTQYF. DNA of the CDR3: TGTGCCAGCTCACCACCTTGGGATACGCAGTATTTT. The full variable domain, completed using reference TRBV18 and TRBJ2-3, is NAGVMQNPRHLVRRRGQEARLRCSPMKGHSHVYWYRQLPEEGLKFMVYLQKENIIDESGMPKERFSAEFPKEGPSILRIQQVVRGDSAAYFCASSPPWDTQYFGPGTRLTVL.

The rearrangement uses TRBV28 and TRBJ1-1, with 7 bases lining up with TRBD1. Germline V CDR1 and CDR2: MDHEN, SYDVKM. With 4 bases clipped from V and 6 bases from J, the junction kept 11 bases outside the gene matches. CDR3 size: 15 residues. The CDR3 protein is CASSSLTGRISEAFF. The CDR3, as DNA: TGTGCCAGCAGTTCCCTGACAGGGAGGATCTCTGAAGCTTTCTTT.

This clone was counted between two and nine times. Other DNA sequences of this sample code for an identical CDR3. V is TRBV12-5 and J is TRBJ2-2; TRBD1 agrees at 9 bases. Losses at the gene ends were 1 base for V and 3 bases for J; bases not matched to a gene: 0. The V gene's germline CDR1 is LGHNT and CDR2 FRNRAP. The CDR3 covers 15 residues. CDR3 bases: TGTGCTAGTGGTTTGGGACAGGGGGACACCGGGGAGCTGTTTTTT. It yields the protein CASGLGQGDTGELFF.

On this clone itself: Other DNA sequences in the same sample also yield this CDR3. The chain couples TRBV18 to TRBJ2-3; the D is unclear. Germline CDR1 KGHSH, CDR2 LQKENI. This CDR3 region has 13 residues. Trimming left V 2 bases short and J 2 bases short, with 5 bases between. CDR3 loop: CASSPSTTDTQYF. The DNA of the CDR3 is TGTGCCAGCTCACCATCTACCACAGATACGCAGTATTTT.

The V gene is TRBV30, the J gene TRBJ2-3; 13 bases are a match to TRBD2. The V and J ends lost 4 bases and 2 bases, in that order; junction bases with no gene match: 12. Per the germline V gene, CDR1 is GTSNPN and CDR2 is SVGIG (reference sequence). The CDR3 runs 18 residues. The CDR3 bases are TGTGCCTGGACCCACTACCGAGGACTAGCGGGGGACACAGATACGCAGTATTTT. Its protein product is CAWTHYRGLAGDTDTQYF.

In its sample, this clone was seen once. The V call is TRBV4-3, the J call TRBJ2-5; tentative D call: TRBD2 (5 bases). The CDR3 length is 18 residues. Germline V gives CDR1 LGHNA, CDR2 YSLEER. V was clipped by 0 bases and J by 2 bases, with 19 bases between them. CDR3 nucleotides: TGCGCCAGCAGCCAAGACGGTTGGAGCGGAGGCTTTCAAGAGACCCAGTACTTC. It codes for CASSQDGWSGGFQETQYF.

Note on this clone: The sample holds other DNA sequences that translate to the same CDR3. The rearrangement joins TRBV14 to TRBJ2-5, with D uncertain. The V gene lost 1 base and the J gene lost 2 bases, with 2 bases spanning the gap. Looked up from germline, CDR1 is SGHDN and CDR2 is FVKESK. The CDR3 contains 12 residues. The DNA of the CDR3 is TGTGCCAGCAGCCAAGTTCAAGAGACCCAGTACTTC. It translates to CASSQVQETQYF. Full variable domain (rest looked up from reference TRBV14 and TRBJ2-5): EAGVTQFPSHSVIEKGQTVTLRCDPISGHDNLYWYRRVMGKEIKFLLHFVKESKQDESGMPNNRFLAERTGGTYSTLKVQPAELEDSGVYFCASSQVQETQYFGPGTRLLVL.